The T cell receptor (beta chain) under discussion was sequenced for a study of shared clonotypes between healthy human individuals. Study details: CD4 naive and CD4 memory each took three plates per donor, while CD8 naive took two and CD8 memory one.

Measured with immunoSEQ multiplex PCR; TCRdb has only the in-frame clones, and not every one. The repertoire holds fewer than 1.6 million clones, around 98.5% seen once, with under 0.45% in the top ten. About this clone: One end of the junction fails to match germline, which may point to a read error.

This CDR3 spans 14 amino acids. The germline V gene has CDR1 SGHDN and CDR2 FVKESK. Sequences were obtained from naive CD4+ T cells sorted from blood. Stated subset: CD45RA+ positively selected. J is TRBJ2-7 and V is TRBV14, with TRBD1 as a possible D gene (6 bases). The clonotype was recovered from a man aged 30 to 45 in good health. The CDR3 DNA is TGTGCCAGCAGCCAAGCGTGGGCAGGGGATCCGCTAAACTTC. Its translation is CASSQAWAGDPLNF.